This passage covers 10 T cell receptor beta chains from one sample sequenced in a study of technical replicates of blood from a few donors (dated by TCRdb to the late 2010s). The library was made by the immunoSEQ multiplex PCR assay. TCRdb re-hosts the immuneACCESS table, in-frame sequences only. Its copies lack some clones; in the studies checked, an unresolved V gene accounts for under half of them, and the cause for the rest is not known. In this sample the table shows 75,000 to 90,000 clones, more than 90% of which occur a single time. Together, the top ten hold 0.25% of the sample. Material for sequencing was T cells isolated from PBMCs. The source of these receptors is a human donor in good health.

V usage is TRBV29-1 and J usage is TRBJ2-6; D uncertain. Per germline, CDR1 SQVTM and CDR2 ANQGSEA. V shed 4 bases and J shed 0 bases, with 4 bases lying between them. CDR3 size: 13 residues. CDR3 residues: CSVAVSGANVLTF. DNA of the CDR3: TGCAGCGTTGCGGTCTCTGGGGCCAACGTCCTGACTTTC. Using reference TRBV29-1 and TRBJ2-6 for the parts outside the CDR3, the full variable domain is SAVISQKPSRDICQRGTSLTIQCQVDSQVTMMFWYRQQPGQSLTLIATANQGSEATYESGFVIDKFPISRPNLTFSTLTVSNMSPEDSSIYLCSVAVSGANVLTFGAGSRLTVL.

The rearrangement links TRBV5-4 to TRBJ2-6; tentatively, D is TRBD2 (5 bases). With 4 bases removed from V and 2 bases from J, the gap between germline ends came to 13 bases. The CDR3 covers 16 residues. The germline gives CDR1 SGHNT, CDR2 YYREEE (reference sequence). CDR3 nucleotides: TGTGCCAGCAGCATGCTCGAGGGCACTGGGGCCAACGTCCTGACTTTC. It codes for CASSMLEGTGANVLTF.

The rearrangement links TRBV6-5 to TRBJ1-6; TRBD1 is a possible D gene (5 bases). Germline V gene sequence: CDR1 MNHEY, CDR2 SVGAGI. Trimming shortened V by 6 bases and J by 7 bases, and 13 bases separated the two germline ends. CDR3 size: 14 residues. The CDR3 coding sequence is TGTGCCAGCAGCCCACAGGCGTCCAATTCACCCCTCCACTTT. It specifies CASSPQASNSPLHF.

This sequence joins TRBV7-6 and TRBJ1-1, with 10 positions matching TRBD1. The trim removed 4 bases at V and 0 bases at J, leaving 5 bases unmatched. The CDR3 spans 16 residues. The germline V gene encodes CDR1 SGHVS and CDR2 FNYEAQ. The CDR3 region has the DNA TGTGCCAGCAGCTCGGGACAGGGGCTCATGAACACTGAAGCTTTCTTT. Its translation is CASSSGQGLMNTEAFF.

This chain links TRBV27 with TRBJ2-7; 7 bases are shared with TRBD1. Germline CDR1 reads MNHEY; CDR2 reads SMNVEV (reference sequence). The CDR3 is 17 residues long. The trim removed 3 bases at V and 2 bases at J, leaving 13 bases unmatched. The CDR3 protein is CASSFRGWDRDTYEQYF. The CDR3 DNA is TGTGCCAGCAGTTTCAGGGGGTGGGATCGGGATACCTACGAGCAGTACTTC.

The gene calls are TRBV6-4 and TRBJ2-2; the D gene is possibly TRBD2 (6 bases). Germline values: CDR1 MRHNA, CDR2 SNTAGT. Between the trimmed V and J ends, which lost 7 bases and 7 bases, there was a span of 16 bases. The CDR3 is made up of 14 amino acids. The CDR3 protein is CASMAGKDVGELFF. In nucleotides, the CDR3 is TGTGCCAGCATGGCGGGGAAGGACGTCGGGGAGCTGTTTTTT.

The gene calls are TRBV19 and TRBJ2-2; D not certain. Germline loops: CDR1 LNHDA, CDR2 SQIVND (reference sequence). V was cut by 3 bases and J by 6 bases, with 5 bases left in between. CDR3 length: 12 residues. CDR3 in DNA: TGTGCCAGTAGTATCCTTGCCGGGGAGCTGTTTTTT. Its protein product is CASSILAGELFF.

The genes are TRBV4-1 and TRBJ1-1, with D uncertain. The CDR3 spans 15 residues. V lost 0 bases, J lost 5 bases, and 13 bases lay in between. From germline, CDR1 is MGHRA and CDR2 YSYEKL. Here the CDR3 reads CASSQDLRFLTEAFF. CDR3 sequence (DNA): TGCGCCAGCAGCCAAGATCTCAGATTTTTAACTGAAGCTTTCTTT.

The chain recombines TRBV10-2 with TRBJ1-1; D perhaps matches TRBD1 (5 bases). V lost 6 bases and J 0 bases, leaving 14 bases between the germline ends. Germline CDR1 is WSHSY and CDR2 is SAAADI. The CDR3 loop spans 15 amino acids. The CDR3 spells CASSEGTGLNTEAFF. For the CDR3, the DNA is TGCGCCAGCAGCGAAGGAACAGGCTTGAACACTGAAGCTTTCTTT.

The gene calls are TRBV5-1 and TRBJ2-5, with D uncertain. Germline V lookup: CDR1 SGHRS, CDR2 YFSETQ. This CDR3 has 13 residues. The V and J ends lost 4 bases and 0 bases respectively, with 7 bases between them. This CDR3 reads CASSDNDQETQYF. In nucleotides, the CDR3 is TGCGCCAGCAGCGACAATGACCAAGAGACCCAGTACTTC.